These 8 T cell receptor beta chains were sequenced from one sample in a study of blood T cell repertoires in COVID-19. The repertoire was sequenced with immunoSEQ multiplex PCR; TCRdb's copy has only in-frame clones and lacks some. Here the sample spans 150,000 to 200,000 clones, 80% to 90% being singletons. Sequencing input: peripheral blood. The source of these receptors is a man over 45 with active or convalescent COVID-19.

The chain employs TRBV20-1 and TRBJ1-1; maybe TRBD1 (6 bases). This CDR3 is built from 11 residues. Germline values: CDR1 DFQATT, CDR2 SNEGSKA (reference sequence). Trimming cost V 7 bases and J 1 base, with 7 bases left between them. The CDR3: CSVGGNTEAFF. Written as DNA, the CDR3 is TGCAGTGTAGGGGGGAACACTGAAGCTTTCTTT.

The chain's CDR3 is CASKKGGLGLGFF. Written as DNA, the CDR3 is TGTGCCAGCAAAAAGGGAGGGCTTGGATTGGGATTCTTC. This rearrangement joins TRBV6-5 to TRBJ2-1, with 7 positions matching TRBD2. Germline assignment: CDR1 MNHEY and CDR2 SVGAGI. The length of the CDR3 is 13 residues. The trim removed 7 bases at V and 16 bases at J, leaving 16 bases unmatched.

J is TRBJ1-2 and V is TRBV19; possible D gene TRBD1, 5 bases. Trimming left V 4 bases short and J 3 bases short, with 12 bases between. CDR1 and CDR2 (germline): LNHDA, SQIVND (reference sequence). CDR3 length: 14 amino acids. CDR3 in DNA: TGTGCCAGTAGTAGGGGGGTAGCGGACTATGGCTACACCTTC. It specifies CASSRGVADYGYTF.

The chain is built from TRBV24-1 and TRBJ1-2; 7 bases match TRBD1. CDR1 is KGHDR and CDR2 is SFDVKD in the germline V gene. The V segment lost 9 bases and the J segment 4 bases; nucleotides outside the gene matches: 4. The CDR3 spans 12 residues. The CDR3 region is CATGTELYGYTF. The CDR3 DNA follows: TGTGCCACCGGGACAGAGCTCTATGGCTACACCTTC.

The chain carries TRBV2 and TRBJ2-3; 12 bases map to TRBD1. The CDR3 is 16 residues long. Unmatched junction bases numbered 6, after V lost 5 bases and J lost 3 bases. In germline, CDR1 is SNHLY, CDR2 FYNNEI. In nucleotides, the CDR3 is TGTGCCAGCAGTCCCGGGACAGGGGGCTTTACAGATACGCAGTATTTT. Translating it yields CASSPGTGGFTDTQYF. Filled out from reference TRBV2 and TRBJ2-3, the complete variable domain reads EPEVTQTPSHQVTQMGQEVILRCVPISNHLYFYWYRQILGQKVEFLVSFYNNEISEKSEIFDDQFSVERPDGSNFTLKIRSTKLEDSAMYFCASSPGTGGFTDTQYFGPGTRLTVL.

The rearrangement links TRBV14 to TRBJ1-3, with D possibly being TRBD1 (5 bases). V was shortened by 3 bases and J by 4 bases, with 16 bases between the two germline ends. The CDR3 spans 16 residues. Germline V lookup: CDR1 SGHDN, CDR2 FVKESK. The CDR3 loop is CASSHTAGKKGNTIYF. Written as DNA, the CDR3 is TGTGCCAGCAGCCACACTGCAGGGAAGAAAGGAAACACCATATATTTT. Complete variable domain (other parts from reference TRBV14 and TRBJ1-3): EAGVTQFPSHSVIEKGQTVTLRCDPISGHDNLYWYRRVMGKEIKFLLHFVKESKQDESGMPNNRFLAERTGGTYSTLKVQPAELEDSGVYFCASSHTAGKKGNTIYFGEGSWLTVV.

V gene TRBV9 combines with J gene TRBJ2-3, with D maybe TRBD2 (6 bases). CDR3 length: 16 amino acids. Germline V CDR1 and CDR2: SGDLS, YYNGEE. Trimming pared 4 bases from V and 3 bases from J, leaving 18 bases between. As DNA, the CDR3 is TGTGCCAGCAGCCCATACGAGGGAGGAGGAACAGATACGCAGTATTTT. Protein product: CASSPYEGGGTDTQYF. The full variable domain, in which reference TRBV9 and TRBJ2-3 provide the parts outside the CDR3, is DSGVTQTPKHLITATGQRVTLRCSPRSGDLSVYWYQQSLDQGLQFLIQYYNGEERAKGNILERFSAQQFPDLHSELNLSSLELGDSALYFCASSPYEGGGTDTQYFGPGTRLTVL.

This clone appeared once. J is TRBJ2-4 and V is TRBV28; no reliable D call. Germline CDR1 is MDHEN and CDR2 is SYDVKM. This CDR3 is built from 15 residues. V was pared by 5 bases and J by 0 bases, with 11 bases between. The CDR3 reads CASSINYGAKNIQYF. CDR3 DNA: TGTGCCAGCAGTATCAACTATGGAGCCAAAAACATTCAGTACTTC.